The rows below give T cell receptor beta chains drawn from one sample of a study. TCRdb fed the 5' RACE reads into MiXCR, producing one record per CDR3 protein. Here the sample spans around 140 distinct CDR3 sequences, over 9% being singletons. Sequenced here: gluten tetramer+ CD4+ T cells from blood, sampled while untreated, on a gluten-free diet, or during gluten challenge (not recorded which). These receptors were taken from a female donor with celiac disease. Both conserved end residues are part of each CDR3. Rows may omit the clone size; those that give it use once, few, many or a size class.

CDR3aa	abundance	v_gene	j_gene
CAWSVLGYSGSSYF	large	TRBV30	TRBJ2-3
CASSRLGVGDDEQYF	NA	TRBV4-2	TRBJ2-7
CASSLRTGSAHEQYF	hyperexpanded	TRBV7-2	TRBJ2-7
CASSSGLAGVEETQYF	large	TRBV4-3	TRBJ2-5
CASSRGGGWGQETQYF	large	TRBV11-3	TRBJ2-5
CASSLFGPGPYEQYF	hyperexpanded	TRBV5-1	TRBJ2-7
CASSLAVLNTGELFF	large	TRBV7-2	TRBJ2-2
CANRRGGASGTYEQYF	NA	TRBV10-1	TRBJ2-7
CASSLTGFDSPLHF	NA	TRBV7-6	TRBJ1-6
CAWSDHPRDRGSYEQYF	large	TRBV30	TRBJ2-7
CASSLAQIGDTQYF	large	TRBV5-4	TRBJ2-3
CSVAVGWETQYF	large	TRBV29-1	TRBJ2-5
CASSFRYSDTQYF	hyperexpanded	TRBV7-2	TRBJ2-3
CSANAYRAEQFF	large	TRBV20-1	TRBJ2-1
CASSLSFGGEQYF	large	TRBV7-2	TRBJ2-7
CASSQAIYVGATQYF	NA	TRBV4-3	TRBJ2-5
CASSFAPSQETQYF	medium-sized	TRBV5-5	TRBJ2-5
CAWSPKGWDSGELFF	large	TRBV30	TRBJ2-2
CASSSRTGNTQYF	large	TRBV7-2	TRBJ2-3
CASSVRSTDTQYF	large	TRBV4-3	TRBJ2-3
CASSLRVFGDHEQYF	large	TRBV7-2	TRBJ2-7
CASSMIRTHSEAFF	NA	TRBV19	TRBJ1-1
CASSLRDRGSGYTF	large	TRBV4-2	TRBJ1-2
CASLRNTGELFF	medium-sized	TRBV10-2	TRBJ2-2
CASSLTSAVGEKLFFF	NA	TRBV11-3	TRBJ1-4
CASSQWGQGSTEAFF	large	TRBV7-2	TRBJ1-1
CASGRVYMGTEAFF	large	TRBV4-3	TRBJ1-1
CASSLVAGGRDTQYF	large	TRBV7-2	TRBJ2-3
CSARDSLAGILAKNIQYF	hyperexpanded	TRBV20-1	TRBJ2-4
CASSFFIQGLETQYF	medium-sized	TRBV5-4	TRBJ2-5
CASSLTGLQAQPLHF	large	TRBV7-2	TRBJ1-6
CSAGGMDQPQHF	NA	TRBV29-1	TRBJ1-5
CASRLTWGGETQYF	large	TRBV6-2/TRBV6-3	TRBJ2-5
CASSDPQDGSEAFF	large	TRBV6-1	TRBJ1-1
CASSGRRSTEAFF	hyperexpanded	TRBV12-3/TRBV12-4	TRBJ1-1
CASSFGWEDTHF	medium-sized	TRBV7-2	TRBJ2-3
CASSVEGGAGDTQYF	medium-sized	TRBV9	TRBJ2-3
CASSPLQRNEQYF	hyperexpanded	TRBV28	TRBJ2-7
CASSSGATGELFF	large	TRBV7-7	TRBJ2-2
CASSQSQSRGESYEQYF	hyperexpanded	TRBV23-1	TRBJ2-7
CASSLRTGDSGEQFF	large	TRBV7-2	TRBJ2-1
CSVSQGFSTDTQYF	hyperexpanded	TRBV29-1	TRBJ2-3
CASSVTEGVYTGELFF	large	TRBV9	TRBJ2-2